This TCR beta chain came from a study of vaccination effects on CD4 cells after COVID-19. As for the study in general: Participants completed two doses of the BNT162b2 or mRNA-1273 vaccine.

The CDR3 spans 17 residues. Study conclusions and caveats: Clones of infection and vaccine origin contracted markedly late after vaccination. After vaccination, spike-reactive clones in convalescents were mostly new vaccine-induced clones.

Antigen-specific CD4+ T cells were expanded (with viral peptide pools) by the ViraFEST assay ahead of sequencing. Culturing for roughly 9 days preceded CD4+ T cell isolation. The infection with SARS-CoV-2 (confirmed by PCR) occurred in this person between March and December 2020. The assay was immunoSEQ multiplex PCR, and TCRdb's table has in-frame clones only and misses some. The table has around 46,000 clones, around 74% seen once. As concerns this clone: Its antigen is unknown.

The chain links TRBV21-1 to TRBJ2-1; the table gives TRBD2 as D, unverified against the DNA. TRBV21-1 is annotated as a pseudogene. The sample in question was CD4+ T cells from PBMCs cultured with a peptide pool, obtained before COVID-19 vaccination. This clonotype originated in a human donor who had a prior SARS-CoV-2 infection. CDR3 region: CASSKASSGDSYNEQFF. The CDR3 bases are TGTGCCAGCAGCAAAGCGAGTAGCGGAGACTCCTACAATGAGCAGTTCTTC.